This is a list of T cell receptor beta chains from one sample in a study of blood T cells in healthy people across ages. TCRdb redid the calling of the 5' RACE reads with MiXCR, one entry per CDR3 protein. The sample contains 1.5 million to 2 million distinct CDR3 sequences, around 50% of which appear only once. The sample consisted of blood. These TCRs come from a woman in her forties in good health. Each CDR3 is given with its conserved first and last residue. The D gene is left open where the match is weak. Rows may omit the clone size; those that give it use once, few, many or a size class.

clone size	V gene	D gene	J gene	CDR3 protein	CDR3 DNA
NA	TRBV9	NA	TRBJ2-5	CASSVMGQQETQYF	TGTGCCAGCAGCGTAATGGGGCAACAAGAGACCCAGTACTTC
NA	TRBV6-5	NA	TRBJ2-1	CASSSDRSWGNNEQFF	TGTGCCAGCAGTTCCGATAGGTCTTGGGGGAACAATGAGCAGTTCTTC
NA	TRBV7-3	NA	TRBJ2-1	CASSPYAYNEQFF	TGTGCCAGCAGCCCATATGCGTACAATGAGCAGTTCTTC
once	TRBV27	NA	TRBJ2-4	CASSPLRGRRNIQYF	TGTGCCAGCAGTCCCCTCCGGGGACGGAGAAACATTCAGTACTTC
few	TRBV20-1	TRBD2	TRBJ2-7	CSANRWEGSYEQYF	TGCAGTGCTAACAGATGGGAGGGGTCCTACGAGCAGTACTTC
NA	TRBV28	TRBD1	TRBJ2-1	CASSSRWGQGSYNEQFF	TGTGCCAGCAGTTCCCGGTGGGGACAGGGATCCTACAATGAGCAGTTCTTC
once	TRBV12-3/TRBV12-4	TRBD1	TRBJ1-2	CASSLQDREGYTF	TGTGCCAGCAGTTTACAAGACAGGGAGGGCTACACCTTC
once	TRBV7-2	TRBD1	TRBJ2-1	CASSSGTGLNNEQFF	TGTGCCAGCAGCTCTGGGACAGGGTTGAACAATGAGCAGTTCTTC
NA	TRBV7-2	NA	TRBJ1-5	CASAPAQGVGQPQHF	TGTGCCAGCGCACCTGCACAGGGTGTAGGTCAGCCCCAGCATTTT
few	TRBV12-3/TRBV12-4	TRBD2	TRBJ2-3	CASSFWGLALTDTQYF	TGTGCCAGCAGCTTTTGGGGACTAGCGCTCACAGATACGCAGTATTTT
few	TRBV29-1	TRBD1	TRBJ1-4	CSARSQGADEKLFF	TGCAGCGCGCGTTCACAGGGGGCAGATGAAAAACTGTTTTTT
few	TRBV10-3	NA	TRBJ2-7	CAISDQSSYEQYF	TGTGCCATCAGTGACCAGTCCTCCTACGAGCAGTACTTC
NA	TRBV29-1	NA	TRBJ2-3	CSVEVEGSRLDTQYF	TGCAGCGTTGAAGTGGAGGGATCACGATTAGATACGCAGTATTTT
once	TRBV6-1	NA	TRBJ1-5	CASMKSSNQPQHF	TGTGCCAGCATGAAAAGTAGCAATCAGCCCCAGCATTTT
NA	TRBV3-1	NA	TRBJ2-1	CASSYTGTSSEQFF	TGTGCCAGCAGCTATACAGGGACGTCGAGTGAGCAGTTCTTC
few	TRBV20-1	NA	TRBJ2-1	CSVWDKRNEQFF	TGCAGTGTTTGGGACAAGAGAAATGAGCAGTTCTTC
NA	TRBV20-1	NA	TRBJ2-7	CSARPDRSYEQYF	TGCAGTGCCAGACCAGACAGATCCTACGAGCAGTACTTC
once	TRBV28	NA	TRBJ2-5	CASSSRSFGAYKQYF	TGTGCCAGCAGTTCCCGGTCCTTTGGGGCATACAAGCAGTACTTC
NA	TRBV20-1	NA	TRBJ2-5	CSARDRMRGQETQYF	TGCAGTGCTAGAGATCGGATGCGGGGCCAAGAGACCCAGTACTTC
once	TRBV20-1	NA	TRBJ1-2	CSAPIRGRIYGYTF	TGCAGTGCTCCCATCCGAGGCAGGATCTATGGCTACACCTTC
NA	TRBV5-1	NA	TRBJ1-1	CASSLEQAWGMNTEAFF	TGCGCCAGCAGCCTTGAACAGGCCTGGGGGATGAACACTGAAGCTTTCTTT
many	TRBV7-9	TRBD1	TRBJ2-7	CASSSGQGVSYEQYF	TGTGCCAGCAGTTCAGGACAGGGGGTCTCCTACGAGCAGTACTTC
NA	TRBV28	TRBD2	TRBJ2-3	CASSLPRSGGGDTRYF	TGTGCCAGCAGTCTACCTAGGAGCGGGGGGGGTGATACGCGGTATTTT
NA	TRBV3-1	TRBD2	TRBJ2-3	CASSHLSGGTDTQYF	TGTGCCAGCAGCCACTTGAGCGGGGGCACAGATACGCAGTATTTT